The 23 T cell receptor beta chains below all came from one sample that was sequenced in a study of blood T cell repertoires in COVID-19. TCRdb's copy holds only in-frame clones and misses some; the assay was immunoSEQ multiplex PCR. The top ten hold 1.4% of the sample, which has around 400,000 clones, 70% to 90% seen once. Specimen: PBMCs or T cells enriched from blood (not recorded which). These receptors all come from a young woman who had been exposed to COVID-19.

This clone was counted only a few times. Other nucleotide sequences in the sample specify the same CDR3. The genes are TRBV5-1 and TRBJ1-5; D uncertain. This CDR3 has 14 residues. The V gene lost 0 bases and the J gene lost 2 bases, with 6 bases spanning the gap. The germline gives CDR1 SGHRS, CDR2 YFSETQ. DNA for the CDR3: TGCGCCAGCAGCTTGGTCGGGGGCAATCAGCCCCAGCATTTT. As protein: CASSLVGGNQPQHF.

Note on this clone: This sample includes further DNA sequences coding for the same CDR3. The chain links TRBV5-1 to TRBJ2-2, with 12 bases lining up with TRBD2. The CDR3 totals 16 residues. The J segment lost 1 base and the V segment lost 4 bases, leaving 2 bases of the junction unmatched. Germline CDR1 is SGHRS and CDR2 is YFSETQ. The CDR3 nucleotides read TGCGCCAGCAGCCTGGGACTAGCGGGGAACACCGGGGAGCTGTTTTTT. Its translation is CASSLGLAGNTGELFF.

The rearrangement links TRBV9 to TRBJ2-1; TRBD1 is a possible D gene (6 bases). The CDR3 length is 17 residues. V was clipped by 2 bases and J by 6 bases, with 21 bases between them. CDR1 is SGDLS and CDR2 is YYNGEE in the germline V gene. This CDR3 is CASSVYPQGRSGNEQFF. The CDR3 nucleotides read TGTGCCAGCAGCGTTTATCCACAGGGACGTTCAGGCAATGAGCAGTTCTTC.

The DNA for the CDR3 is TGTGCCAGCAGCTTAGGGGCTGGCGGTCAGTTCGGGGAGCTGTTTTTT. It specifies CASSLGAGGQFGELFF. The V and J genes are TRBV13 and TRBJ2-2; D gene unclear. Trimming stripped 0 bases from V and 7 bases from J, with 15 bases between. Germline V gene data show CDR1 as PRHDT and CDR2 as FYEKMQ (reference sequence). This CDR3 contains 16 residues.

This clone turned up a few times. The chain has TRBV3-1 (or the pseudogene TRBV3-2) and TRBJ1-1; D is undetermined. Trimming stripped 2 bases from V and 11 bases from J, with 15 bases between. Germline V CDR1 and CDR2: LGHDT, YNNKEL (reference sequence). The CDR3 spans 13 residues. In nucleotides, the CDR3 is TGTGCCAGCAGCCAAAATGACCGGGTGCGGGCTTTCTTT. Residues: CASSQNDRVRAFF.

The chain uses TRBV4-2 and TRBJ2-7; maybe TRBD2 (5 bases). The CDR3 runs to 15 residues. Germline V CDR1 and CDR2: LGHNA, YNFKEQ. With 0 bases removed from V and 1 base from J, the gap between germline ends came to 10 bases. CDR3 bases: TGTGCCAGCAGCCAAGAGAGGGTACCATCCTACGAGCAGTACTTC. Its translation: CASSQERVPSYEQYF.

CDR3 protein: CASRLPGTGTEGYGYTF. Here the CDR3 DNA reads TGTGCCAGCAGACTTCCCGGGACAGGGACGGAAGGCTATGGCTACACCTTC. The gene calls are TRBV5-8 and TRBJ1-2; TRBD1 matches 9 bases. Germline-derived CDR1 and CDR2 are SGHTS and YDEGEE. The J segment lost 4 bases and the V segment lost 5 bases, leaving 15 bases of the junction unmatched. CDR3 length equals 17 residues.

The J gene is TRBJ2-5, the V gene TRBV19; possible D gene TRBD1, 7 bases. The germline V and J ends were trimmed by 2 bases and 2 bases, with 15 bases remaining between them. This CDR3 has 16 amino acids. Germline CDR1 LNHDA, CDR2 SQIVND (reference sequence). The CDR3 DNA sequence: TGTGCCAGTAGTATAATGGGCGGGACAGCGCAAGAGACCCAGTACTTC. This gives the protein CASSIMGGTAQETQYF.

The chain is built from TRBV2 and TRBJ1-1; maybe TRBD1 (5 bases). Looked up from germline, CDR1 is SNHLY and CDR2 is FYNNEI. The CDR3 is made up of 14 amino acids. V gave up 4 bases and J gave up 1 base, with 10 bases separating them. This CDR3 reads CASSGQLKNTEAFF. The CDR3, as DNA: TGTGCCAGCAGTGGACAGTTAAAGAACACTGAAGCTTTCTTT.

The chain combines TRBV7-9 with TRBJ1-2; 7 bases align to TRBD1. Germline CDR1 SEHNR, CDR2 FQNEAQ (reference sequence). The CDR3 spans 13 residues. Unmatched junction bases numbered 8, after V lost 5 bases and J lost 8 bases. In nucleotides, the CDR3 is TGTGCCAGCAGCGAAGCGACAGGGCTGGGCTACACCTTC. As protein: CASSEATGLGYTF.

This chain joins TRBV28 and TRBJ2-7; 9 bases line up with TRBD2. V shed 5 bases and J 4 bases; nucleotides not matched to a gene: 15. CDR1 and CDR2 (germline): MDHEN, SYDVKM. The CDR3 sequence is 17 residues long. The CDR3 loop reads CASSLPEGGRAEYEQYF. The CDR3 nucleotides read TGTGCCAGCAGTCTACCCGAGGGCGGGAGGGCTGAGTACGAGCAGTACTTC. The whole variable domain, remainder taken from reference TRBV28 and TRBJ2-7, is DVKVTQSSRYLVKRTGEKVFLECVQDMDHENMFWYRQDPGLGLRLIYFSYDVKMKEKGDIPEGYSVSREKKERFSLILESASTNQTSMYLCASSLPEGGRAEYEQYFGPGTRLTVT.

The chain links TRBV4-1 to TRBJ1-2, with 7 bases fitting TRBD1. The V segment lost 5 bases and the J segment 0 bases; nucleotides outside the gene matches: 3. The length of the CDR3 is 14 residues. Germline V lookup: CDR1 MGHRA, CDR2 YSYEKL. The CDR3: CASSGTVTNYGYTF. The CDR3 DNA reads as TGCGCCAGCAGCGGGACAGTAACTAACTATGGCTACACCTTC.

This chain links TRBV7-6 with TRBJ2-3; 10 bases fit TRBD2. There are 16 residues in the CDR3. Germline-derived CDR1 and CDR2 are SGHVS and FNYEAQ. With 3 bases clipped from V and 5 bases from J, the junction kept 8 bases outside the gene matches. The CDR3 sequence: CASSLFSLAGEDTQYF. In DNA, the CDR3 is TGTGCCAGCAGCTTGTTTTCTCTAGCGGGAGAAGATACGCAGTATTTT.

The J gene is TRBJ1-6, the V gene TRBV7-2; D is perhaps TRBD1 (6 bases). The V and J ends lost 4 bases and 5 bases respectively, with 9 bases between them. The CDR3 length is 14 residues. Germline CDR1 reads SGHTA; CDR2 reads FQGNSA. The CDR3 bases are TGTGCCAGCAGCTCAGCAGGGGATAATTCACCCCTCCACTTT. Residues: CASSSAGDNSPLHF.

The CDR3 DNA is TGTGCCATCAGTGGGGGGACAGGGGGCAACTATGGCTACACCTTC. Its protein product is CAISGGTGGNYGYTF. The chain uses TRBV10-3 and TRBJ1-2; 12 positions agree with TRBD1. Per the germline V gene, CDR1 is ENHRY and CDR2 is SYGVKD. The CDR3 spans 15 residues. V dropped 4 bases and J dropped 2; count of bases not matched to a gene: 2.

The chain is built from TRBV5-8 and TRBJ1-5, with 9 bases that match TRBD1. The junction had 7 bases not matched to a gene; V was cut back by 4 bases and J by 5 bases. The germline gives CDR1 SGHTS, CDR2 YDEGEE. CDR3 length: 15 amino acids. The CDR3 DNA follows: TGTGCCAGCAGCATTGGGACAGGGCCGTATCAGCCCCAGCATTTT. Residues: CASSIGTGPYQPQHF.

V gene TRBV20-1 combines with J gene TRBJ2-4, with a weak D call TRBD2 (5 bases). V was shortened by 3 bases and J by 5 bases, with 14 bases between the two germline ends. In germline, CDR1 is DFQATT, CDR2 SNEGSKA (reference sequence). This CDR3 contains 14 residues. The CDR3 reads CSASRLAFENIQYF. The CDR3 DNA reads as TGCAGTGCTAGTAGGCTAGCTTTTGAAAACATTCAGTACTTC.

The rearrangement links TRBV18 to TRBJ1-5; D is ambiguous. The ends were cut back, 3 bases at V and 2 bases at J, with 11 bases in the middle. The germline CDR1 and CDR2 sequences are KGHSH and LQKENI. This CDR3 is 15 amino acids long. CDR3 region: CASSPVGLGNQPQHF. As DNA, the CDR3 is TGTGCCAGCTCACCCGTAGGACTGGGCAATCAGCCCCAGCATTTT.

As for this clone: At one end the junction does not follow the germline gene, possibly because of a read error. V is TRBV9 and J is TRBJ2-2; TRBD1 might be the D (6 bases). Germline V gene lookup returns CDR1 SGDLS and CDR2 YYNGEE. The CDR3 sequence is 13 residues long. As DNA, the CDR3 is TGTGCCAGCAGCACCCGGGACACCCGGGAGCTGTTTTTT. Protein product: CASSTRDTRELFF.

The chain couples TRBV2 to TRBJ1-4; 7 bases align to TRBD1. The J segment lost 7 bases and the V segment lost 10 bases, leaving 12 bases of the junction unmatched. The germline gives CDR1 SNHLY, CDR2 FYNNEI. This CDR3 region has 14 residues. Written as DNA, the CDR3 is TGTGCCACCATTAGGACAGGCTTGGGTGAAAAACTGTTTTTT. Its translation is CATIRTGLGEKLFF.

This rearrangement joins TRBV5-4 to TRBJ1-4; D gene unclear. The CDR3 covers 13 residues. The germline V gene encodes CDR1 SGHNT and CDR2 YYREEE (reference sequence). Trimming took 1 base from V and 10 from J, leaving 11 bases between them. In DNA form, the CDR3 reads TGTGCCAGCAGCTTGCGTGGGGAGGGAAAACTGTTTTTT. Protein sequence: CASSLRGEGKLFF.

The CDR3 nucleotides read TGTGCCAGCAGCTTAGCGGGAGCGGGAGGCCAGTACTTC. Protein sequence: CASSLAGAGGQYF. The chain combines TRBV7-9 with TRBJ2-5; 9 bases align to TRBD2. V lost 0 bases to trimming and J lost 10 bases; unmatched junction nucleotides: 3. The CDR3 runs to 13 residues. Germline V CDR1 and CDR2: SEHNR, FQNEAQ (reference sequence). Combining the CDR3 with reference TRBV7-9 and TRBJ2-5 gives the whole variable domain DTGVSQNPRHKITKRGQNVTFRCDPISEHNRLYWYRQTLGQGPEFLTYFQNEAQLEKSRLLSDRFSAERPKGSFSTLEIQRTEQGDSAMYLCASSLAGAGGQYFGPGTRLLVL.

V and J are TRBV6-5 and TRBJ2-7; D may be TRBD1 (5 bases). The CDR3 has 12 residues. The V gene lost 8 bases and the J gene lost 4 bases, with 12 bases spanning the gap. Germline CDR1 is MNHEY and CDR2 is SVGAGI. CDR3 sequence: CASGRQNYEQYF. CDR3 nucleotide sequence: TGTGCCAGCGGACGACAGAATTACGAGCAGTACTTC.